This record looks at one TCR beta chain sequence and its context. Its antigen is currently unknown. Amplification of TCR beta CDR3 regions was performed using RNA transcripts as template. With the HTBI primer set, the TCR CDR3 went through a first round of RT-PCR. TCRdb independently ran MiXCR on the multiplex PCR reads; one entry per CDR3 protein. The table includes 650,000 to 750,000 distinct CDR3 sequences, roughly 15% detected once. These data come from a study of T cells in Graves' hyperthyroidism and ophthalmopathy. The CDR3 consists of 16 residues. The V and J ends lost 1 base and 4 bases respectively, with 14 bases between them. Germline V CDR1 and CDR2: LGHNT, FRNRAP. Exclusion criteria comprised uncontrolled infection, other autoimmune disease, pregnancy or lactation. Whole-study results and caveats: Expanded thyroid clonotypes (above 0.001) were mostly also found in blood.

This sequence originates from a woman aged 18-29 years with Graves' hyperthyroidism. Specimen: blood. The V and J genes are TRBV12-5 and TRBJ2-1; no clear D gene. CDR3 bases: TGTGCTAGTGGTTTGGGTGGGCCAGTAGGGTACAATGAGCAGTTCTTC. Translation: CASGLGGPVGYNEQFF.